These 2 T cell receptor beta chains share one sample of origin, sequenced in a study of blood T cell repertoires in COVID-19. Assay used: immunoSEQ multiplex PCR; TCRdb lists only in-frame clones, some missing. The table lists approximately 220,000 clones, 65% to 90% of them singletons, with approximately 4.8% in the top ten. Sequenced sample: PBMCs or T cells enriched from blood (not recorded which). The receptor source for this set is a woman in her twenties or thirties who had been exposed to COVID-19.

V and J are TRBV27 and TRBJ1-5, with D perhaps matching TRBD1 (5 bases). Germline-derived CDR1 and CDR2 are MNHEY and SMNVEV (reference sequence). The CDR3 consists of 14 residues. Trimming removed 10 bases from V and 2 bases from J, with 15 bases in between. CDR3 in amino acids: CATAPGEGNQPQHF. As DNA, the CDR3 is TGTGCCACTGCACCGGGGGAAGGCAATCAGCCCCAGCATTTT.

This rearrangement joins TRBV10-3 to TRBJ2-1, with 9 bases aligning to TRBD2. This CDR3 comprises 14 residues. The germline V gene has CDR1 ENHRY and CDR2 SYGVKD. The junction had 5 bases not matched to a gene; V was cut back by 3 bases and J by 8 bases. CDR3 region: CAISDGGGADEQFF. The CDR3 DNA sequence: TGTGCCATCAGTGACGGCGGGGGGGCAGATGAGCAGTTCTTC.